This T cell receptor (beta chain) was profiled in a study of blood T cell repertoires in COVID-19. About the research overall: Donors in the United States, Italy and Spain gave samples during acute or convalescent COVID-19.

TCRdb's table, derived via immunoSEQ multiplex PCR, lists solely in-frame clones and lacks some. The profile covers 200,000 or so clones, with around nine tenths appearing a single time and roughly a sixth taken by the ten largest. The Seattle patients joined while their infection was active and were tracked longitudinally afterward. This TCR derives from a man aged 45-65 years with COVID-19, enrolled during active disease. Sequencing was carried out using peripheral blood.

The CDR3 loop is CASSYAQGGLQPQHF. CDR3 nucleotide sequence: TGTGCCAGCAGTTACGCGCAGGGAGGCCTTCAGCCCCAGCATTTT. The J gene is TRBJ1-5, the V gene TRBV6-6; tentative D call: TRBD1 (5 bases). This CDR3 comprises 15 residues. Germline loops: CDR1 MNHNY, CDR2 SVGAGI (reference sequence). V was clipped by 2 bases and J by 6 bases, with 14 bases between them.